The next 20 T cell receptor beta chains were all read from a single sample in a study of blood T cells in healthy people across ages. Using a J-beta primer mix together with a sample-barcoded 5' primer, a second PCR was run for roughly 7 to 12 cycles. A single record per CDR3 protein comes from TCRdb applying MiXCR to the 5' RACE reads. This sample yields about 1.4 million distinct CDR3 sequences, of which roughly 64% are seen a single time; approximately 7% belongs to the top ten. The sequenced sample was blood. Every receptor here comes from a young man in good health.

This clonotype was seen a few times. V gene TRBV10-3 combines with J gene TRBJ2-1; D not certain. Per germline, CDR1 ENHRY and CDR2 SYGVKD. V was clipped by 4 bases and J by 5 bases, with 6 bases between them. This CDR3 is built from 12 residues. CDR3 bases: TGTGCCATCAGTGGGAGAAACAATGAGCAGTTCTTC. This translates into CAISGRNNEQFF.

This chain connects TRBV6-6 to TRBJ1-3; D gene uncertain. Trimming removed 8 bases from V and 6 bases from J, with 17 bases in between. Germline assignment: CDR1 MNHNY and CDR2 SVGAGI (reference sequence). The CDR3 is 14 residues long. The CDR3 nucleotides read TGTGCCAGCGCCGGCAGTCGAATTGAAAACACCATATATTTT. Translation: CASAGSRIENTIYF.

The V and J genes are TRBV4-1 and TRBJ2-3; 8 bases fit TRBD1. Germline V lookup: CDR1 MGHRA, CDR2 YSYEKL. CDR3 length: 17 residues. The trim removed 1 base at V and 0 bases at J, leaving 6 bases unmatched. DNA for the CDR3: TGCGCCAGCAGCCAAGTCCCGGGACAGGTTAGCACAGATACGCAGTATTTT. Protein: CASSQVPGQVSTDTQYF.

The V call is TRBV12-3 or TRBV12-4, the J call TRBJ1-5; a possible D gene is TRBD1 (6 bases). This CDR3 spans 14 amino acids. V was shortened by 5 bases and J by 5 bases, with 13 bases between the two germline ends. The CDR3 here is CASSVEAGDQPQHF. CDR3 DNA: TGTGCCAGCAGTGTGGAGGCAGGGGATCAGCCCCAGCATTTT.

The chain couples TRBV21-1 to TRBJ1-5; TRBD1 is the table's D call and was not checked against the DNA. TRBV21-1 corresponds to a pseudogene. This CDR3 spans 15 amino acids. The CDR3 sequence: CASSTRRGSSQPQHF. The CDR3 DNA sequence: TGTGCCAGCAGCACCCGACGGGGGTCGAGTCAGCCCCAGCATTTT.

This rearrangement joins TRBV4-1 to TRBJ1-1; 7 positions match TRBD1. The V segment lost 0 bases and the J segment 4 bases; nucleotides outside the gene matches: 5. CDR3 length equals 15 residues. Per germline, CDR1 MGHRA and CDR2 YSYEKL. For the CDR3, the DNA is TGCGCCAGCAGCCAAGATGGAGGGGGCGGCACTGAAGCTTTCTTT. It translates to CASSQDGGGGTEAFF.

The chain employs TRBV7-9 and TRBJ2-1; no firm D call. Germline V CDR1 and CDR2: SEHNR, FQNEAQ (reference sequence). The CDR3 extends over 14 amino acids. Trimming removed 1 base at V and 5 bases at J, with 9 bases between. For the CDR3, the DNA is TGTGCCAGCAGCTTAGTATTAAGGAACAATGAGCAGTTCTTC. This encodes CASSLVLRNNEQFF.

This clonotype was observed a few times. V gene TRBV27 combines with J gene TRBJ2-1, with 13 bases identical to TRBD2. This CDR3 has 20 residues. The germline V gene has CDR1 MNHEY and CDR2 SMNVEV (reference sequence). V was clipped by 5 bases and J by 5 bases; unmatched bases: 18. The CDR3 bases are TGTGCCAGCAGTGGCCAATCGGGACTAGCGGGACGATGGGGGCACAATGAGCAGTTCTTC. It specifies CASSGQSGLAGRWGHNEQFF.

The chain carries TRBV12-5 and TRBJ1-1; no clear D. Germline loops: CDR1 LGHNT, CDR2 FRNRAP. Trimming removed 4 bases from V and 1 base from J, with 7 bases in between. This CDR3 spans 13 amino acids. For the CDR3, the DNA is TGTGCTAGTGGTTCGGGTTCGAACACTGAAGCTTTCTTT. Its translation is CASGSGSNTEAFF.

The gene calls are TRBV29-1 and TRBJ2-1; the match to TRBD2 covers 14 bases. Germline values: CDR1 SQVTM, CDR2 ANQGSEA. The CDR3 extends over 13 amino acids. CDR3 sequence: CGGGLAGGSEQFF. DNA of the CDR3: TGCGGCGGTGGACTAGCGGGGGGATCTGAGCAGTTCTTC.

The chain couples TRBV2 to TRBJ2-4; D unresolved. CDR1 and CDR2 from the germline V gene are SNHLY and FYNNEI. The CDR3 runs to 16 residues. Trimming removed 3 bases from V and 0 bases from J, with 12 bases in between. The CDR3: CASSDWAYLAKNIQYF. The CDR3 nucleotides are TGTGCCAGCAGTGATTGGGCCTACCTAGCCAAAAACATTCAGTACTTC.

The V gene is TRBV7-6, the J gene TRBJ2-3; 13 nucleotides agree with TRBD2. CDR3 length equals 20 residues. Looked up from germline, CDR1 is SGHVS and CDR2 is FNYEAQ. Trimming removed 3 bases from V and 2 bases from J; junction bases left unmatched: 14. In DNA form, the CDR3 reads TGTGCCAGCAGCTTTGAGACTAGCGGGGGGACACATTTAAACACAGATACGCAGTATTTT. Translated, it gives CASSFETSGGTHLNTDTQYF.

This clonotype has more than one count but fewer than ten. The gene calls are TRBV20-1 and TRBJ1-2, with D possibly being TRBD1 (6 bases). Germline lookup yields CDR1 DFQATT and CDR2 SNEGSKA (reference sequence). V lost 4 bases to trimming and J lost 4 bases, with 19 bases between them. The CDR3 has 15 amino acids. CDR3 amino acids: CSATSRQDFLYGYTF. The DNA of the CDR3 is TGCAGTGCTACTTCCCGACAGGATTTTCTCTATGGCTACACCTTC.

The chain is built from TRBV7-9 and TRBJ1-1; D may be TRBD1 (6 bases). Trimming cost V 2 bases and J 4 bases, with 8 bases left between them. CDR3 length: 13 residues. Looked up from germline, CDR1 is SEHNR and CDR2 is FQNEAQ (reference sequence). CDR3 protein: CASSLSGATEAFF. CDR3 nucleotides: TGTGCCAGCAGCTTATCAGGGGCCACTGAAGCTTTCTTT.

This clonotype was detected once. The rearrangement uses TRBV6-2 or TRBV6-3 and TRBJ1-5; TRBD1 is a possible D gene (5 bases). V was pared by 4 bases and J by 0 bases, with 22 bases between. The CDR3 is 19 residues long. In germline, CDR1 is MNHEY, CDR2 SVGEGT. The CDR3 DNA reads TGTGCCAGCAGTTCATCAGACCCCAGGGCGATGTATAGCAATCAGCCCCAGCATTTT. It translates to CASSSSDPRAMYSNQPQHF.

This clonotype has just a few counts. In DNA, the CDR3 is TGCAGTGCTAGTTTTGTGGGGACAGGCGACGTTGCAGTCTACGAGCAGTACTTC. Amino acid sequence: CSASFVGTGDVAVYEQYF. This chain joins TRBV20-1 and TRBJ2-7; TRBD1 matches at 8 bases. CDR3 length: 18 amino acids. Germline values: CDR1 DFQATT, CDR2 SNEGSKA (reference sequence). Trimming cost V 3 bases and J 3 bases; bases outside gene matches: 19.

The J gene is TRBJ2-1, the V gene TRBV24-1; 9 bases map to TRBD1. The junction had 16 bases not matched to a gene; V was cut back by 9 bases and J by 8 bases. The CDR3 contains 16 residues. CDR1 is KGHDR and CDR2 is SFDVKD in the germline V gene. The chain's CDR3 is CATRPPGTGTEDEQFF. CDR3 coding DNA: TGTGCCACCCGTCCCCCGGGGACAGGGACCGAAGATGAGCAGTTCTTC.

This clonotype was counted only a few times. The genes are TRBV4-2 and TRBJ1-2; D is undetermined. V shed 1 base and J shed 5 bases, with 11 bases lying between them. This CDR3 contains 14 residues. The germline V gene has CDR1 LGHNA and CDR2 YNFKEQ. The CDR3, as DNA: TGTGCCAGCAGCCAAGGGGCCAGGTCATATGGCTACACCTTC. Amino acid sequence: CASSQGARSYGYTF.

This clonotype was counted only a few times. V and J are TRBV2 and TRBJ2-1, with unresolved D. Trimming took 5 bases from V and 6 from J, leaving 17 bases between them. Germline CDR1 is SNHLY and CDR2 is FYNNEI. This CDR3 comprises 15 residues. CDR3 nucleotides: TGTGCCAGCAGTCGACCAGTGGGATTAGCCAATGAGCAGTTCTTC. This gives the protein CASSRPVGLANEQFF. Combining the CDR3 with reference TRBV2 and TRBJ2-1 gives the whole variable domain EPEVTQTPSHQVTQMGQEVILRCVPISNHLYFYWYRQILGQKVEFLVSFYNNEISEKSEIFDDQFSVERPDGSNFTLKIRSTKLEDSAMYFCASSRPVGLANEQFFGPGTRLTVL.

The rearrangement links TRBV2 to TRBJ2-7, with D tentatively TRBD1 (5 bases). Trimming pared 0 bases from V and 7 bases from J, leaving 25 bases between. Germline CDR1 and CDR2: SNHLY and FYNNEI. The CDR3 is 18 amino acids. The DNA for the CDR3 is TGTGCCAGCAGTGAAGCGCTGGGGTTGACAGACCAAATCGGGGAGCAGTACTTC. It translates to CASSEALGLTDQIGEQYF.